The present TCR beta chain was sequenced within a study of glioma-infiltrating T cells after dendritic cell vaccination. This clone was seen a single time. This CDR3 is 18 amino acids long. Germline V CDR1 and CDR2: SGHRS, YFSETQ. With V trimmed by 4 bases and J by 4 bases, 11 bases remained unmatched. The PCR used 60 V beta and 13 J beta primers. Assay: immunoSEQ multiplex PCR; the TCRdb copy retains only in-frame clones and omits some. The sample records tens of thousands of clones, roughly four fifths being singletons. The sequencing here drew on blood, taken before dendritic cell vaccination. The rearrangement links TRBV5-1 to TRBJ2-3; TRBD2 agrees at 14 bases. This TCR derives from a human donor with glioblastoma. The CDR3 coding sequence is TGCGCCAGCAGCAATCCGGGACTAGCGGGAGTTGGTGCAGATACGCAGTATTTT. Its translation: CASSNPGLAGVGADTQYF.